The next 32 T cell receptor beta chains were all read from a single sample in a study of blood T cell repertoires in COVID-19. Repertoires were generated with immunoSEQ multiplex PCR, while TCRdb's copy carries only in-frame clones and drops some. This table holds around 75,000 clones, approximately 90% found once. Sequenced material: peripheral blood. The receptors were gathered from a human donor in a cohort sampled during active COVID-19.

The chain combines TRBV24-1 with TRBJ2-6, with 8 bases fitting TRBD1. CDR3 size: 16 residues. The J segment lost 2 bases and the V segment lost 4 bases, leaving 3 bases of the junction unmatched. Germline V gives CDR1 KGHDR, CDR2 SFDVKD. CDR3 DNA: TGTGCCACCAGTGACCCACAGGGGGCTGGGGCCAACGTCCTGACTTTC. This codes for CATSDPQGAGANVLTF.

CDR3 protein: CASSLLASGSGEQYF. In nucleotides, the CDR3 is TGTGCCAGCAGCTTATTGGCTAGCGGGAGTGGCGAGCAGTACTTC. The J gene is TRBJ2-7, the V gene TRBV13; 10 positions agree with TRBD2. Trimming at V came to 2 bases and at J to 6 bases, leaving 7 bases not matched to a gene. This CDR3 spans 15 amino acids. The germline V gene has CDR1 PRHDT and CDR2 FYEKMQ (reference sequence).

V usage is TRBV27 and J usage is TRBJ2-5; 7 bases are shared with TRBD2. This CDR3 comprises 15 residues. Trimming took 6 bases from V and 1 from J; bases not matched to a gene: 8. CDR1 is MNHEY, CDR2 SMNVEV, per germline (reference sequence). The CDR3: CASRKVASGQETQYF. The CDR3 DNA reads TGTGCCAGCAGGAAAGTCGCTAGCGGCCAAGAGACCCAGTACTTC.

This sequence joins TRBV19 and TRBJ2-1; no definite D call. There are 13 residues in the CDR3. Trimming stripped 6 bases from V and 3 bases from J, with 9 bases between. Germline CDR1 is LNHDA and CDR2 is SQIVND (reference sequence). The CDR3 nucleotides read TGTGCCAGTAGCTTTACATTCTACAATGAGCAGTTCTTC. Protein sequence: CASSFTFYNEQFF.

This clone has just one count. The rearrangement uses TRBV7-2 and TRBJ1-1; 8 bases agree with TRBD1. Germline V CDR1 and CDR2: SGHTA, FQGNSA. J lost 0 bases, V lost 1 base, and 1 base had no gene match. The CDR3 covers 15 residues. The CDR3 nucleotides are TGTGCCAGCAGCTTAGAGACAGGGGTGAACACTGAAGCTTTCTTT. This encodes CASSLETGVNTEAFF.

The J gene is TRBJ2-1, the V gene TRBV9, with D possibly being TRBD2 (6 bases). The length of the CDR3 is 14 residues. V lost 1 base and J 5 bases, leaving 10 bases between the germline ends. Per germline, CDR1 SGDLS and CDR2 YYNGEE. The chain's CDR3 is CASSVFGGHNEQFF. The CDR3 bases are TGTGCCAGCAGCGTATTCGGAGGGCACAATGAGCAGTTCTTC.

The chain carries TRBV19 and TRBJ2-3; 12 bases match TRBD2. V gave up 6 bases and J gave up 3 bases; unmatched junction bases: 4. The V gene's germline CDR1 is LNHDA and CDR2 SQIVND (reference sequence). This CDR3 is 15 amino acids long. CDR3 sequence reads: CASRRGTSGTDTQYF. The DNA of the CDR3 is TGTGCCAGTAGACGCGGGACTAGCGGGACAGATACGCAGTATTTT.

The chain couples TRBV5-1 to TRBJ2-3, with D perhaps TRBD1 (5 bases). Between the trimmed V and J ends, which lost 2 bases and 2 bases, there was a span of 15 bases. CDR3 length: 16 amino acids. Looked up from germline, CDR1 is SGHRS and CDR2 is YFSETQ. The CDR3 protein is CASSLELKGFTDTQYF. DNA of the CDR3: TGCGCCAGCAGCTTAGAATTGAAGGGGTTCACAGATACGCAGTATTTT. The full variable domain, in which reference TRBV5-1 and TRBJ2-3 provide the parts outside the CDR3, is KAGVTQTPRYLIKTRGQQVTLSCSPISGHRSVSWYQQTPGQGLQFLFEYFSETQRNKGNFPGRFSGRQFSNSRSEMNVSTLELGDSALYLCASSLELKGFTDTQYFGPGTRLTVL.

This chain uses TRBV6-6 with TRBJ1-5, with 7 positions matching TRBD1. Germline CDR1 reads MNHNY; CDR2 reads SVGAGI (reference sequence). V shed 4 bases, J shed 5 bases, and the junction held 5 bases outside the gene matches. The CDR3 has 14 amino acids. CDR3 DNA: TGTGCCAGCAGTTCCCGACAGGGCGATCAGCCCCAGCATTTT. Translated: CASSSRQGDQPQHF.

The genes are TRBV2 and TRBJ2-7, with D possibly being TRBD2 (6 bases). This CDR3 contains 12 residues. Germline-derived CDR1 and CDR2 are SNHLY and FYNNEI. The ends were cut back, 8 bases at V and 6 bases at J, with 14 bases in the middle. The CDR3 DNA is TGTGCCAGCTCAGTAACTAGCACCGAGCAGTACGTC. Amino acid sequence: CASSVTSTEQYV.

The rearrangement joins TRBV12-5 to TRBJ1-6; D may be TRBD1 (5 bases). The CDR3 is 15 residues long. Germline V lookup: CDR1 LGHNT, CDR2 FRNRAP. V lost 0 bases, J lost 5 bases, and 8 bases lay in between. DNA of the CDR3: TGTGCTAGTGGTTTGGTACAAGGGGATAATTCACCCCTCCACTTT. Its protein is CASGLVQGDNSPLHF.

In its sample, this clone was seen once. The chain carries TRBV6-4 and TRBJ2-1; a weak D match, TRBD1 (7 bases). Germline V gene sequence: CDR1 MRHNA, CDR2 SNTAGT. V lost 2 bases, J lost 7 bases, and 12 bases lay in between. This CDR3 spans 14 amino acids. The CDR3 DNA follows: TGTGCCAGCAGTGACAAGGCAGGGGGGAATGAGCAGTTCTTC. This sequence encodes CASSDKAGGNEQFF.

The chain has TRBV12-3 or TRBV12-4 and TRBJ1-3; TRBD1 matches 7 bases. The CDR3 has 13 amino acids. V trimming: 10 bases; J trimming: 0 bases; junction bases outside the gene matches: 3. CDR3 in DNA: TGTGCCAAGGGGGACAGCTCTGGAAACACCATATATTTT. This gives the protein CAKGDSSGNTIYF.

J is TRBJ1-1 and V is TRBV5-4; the match to TRBD1 covers 8 bases. The V segment lost 3 bases and the J segment 3 bases; nucleotides outside the gene matches: 1. CDR3 size: 13 residues. The V gene's germline CDR1 is SGHNT and CDR2 YYREEE (reference sequence). The CDR3 loop reads CASSWGQDTEAFF. The CDR3 DNA follows: TGTGCCAGCAGCTGGGGACAGGACACTGAAGCTTTCTTT.

This chain links TRBV9 with TRBJ1-3; D gene uncertain. The V end was cut by 0 bases, the J end by 0 bases, with 10 bases between. Germline V gene data show CDR1 as SGDLS and CDR2 as YYNGEE. This CDR3 comprises 16 residues. The CDR3 DNA reads TGTGCCAGCAGCGTAGGGTCAGTCCTCTCTGGAAACACCATATATTTT. This sequence encodes CASSVGSVLSGNTIYF.

In this sample, this clone turned up once. The rearrangement joins TRBV2 to TRBJ1-1; 7 nucleotides agree with TRBD1. Germline assignment: CDR1 SNHLY and CDR2 FYNNEI. The CDR3 contains 16 residues. Trimming at V came to 6 bases and at J to 0 bases, leaving 10 bases not matched to a gene. The CDR3 DNA reads TGTGCCAGCAGGGGGCCTCGAAGGGGGCTGAACACTGAAGCTTTCTTT. Translation: CASRGPRRGLNTEAFF.

The chain uses TRBV6-6 and TRBJ2-2; TRBD2 matches 8 bases. CDR3 length: 16 residues. The germline V gene encodes CDR1 MNHNY and CDR2 SVGAGI (reference sequence). The V gene end was trimmed by 5 bases and the J gene end by 6 bases; junction bases not matched to a gene: 11. CDR3 amino acids: CASSRRSGSHAGELFF. In nucleotides, the CDR3 is TGTGCCAGCAGTCGAAGGAGCGGGAGTCATGCCGGGGAGCTGTTTTTT.

This clone was counted only a few times. V usage is TRBV9 and J usage is TRBJ2-3; 7 nucleotides match TRBD2. Germline V lookup: CDR1 SGDLS, CDR2 YYNGEE. The J segment lost 6 bases and the V segment lost 0 bases, leaving 7 bases of the junction unmatched. This CDR3 region has 15 residues. CDR3 in amino acids: CASSVGSGGIDTQYF. CDR3 in DNA: TGTGCCAGCAGCGTAGGATCGGGAGGCATTGATACGCAGTATTTT.

The chain couples TRBV3-1 (or the pseudogene TRBV3-2) to TRBJ2-1; 9 bases agree with TRBD2. CDR3 length: 15 residues. The germline V gene has CDR1 LGHDT and CDR2 YNNKEL (reference sequence). After removal of 1 base from V and 7 bases from J, the junction contained 5 bases not matched to a gene. CDR3 DNA sequence: TGTGCCAGCAGCCAAGGCGGGAGGGCCACTAATGAGCAGTTCTTC. This encodes CASSQGGRATNEQFF.

Written as DNA, the CDR3 is TGTGCCAGCAGCAAAGCCGCCTCACCTCGACCCACGCGGATTTATGGCTACACCTTC. Encoded protein: CASSKAASPRPTRIYGYTF. V usage is TRBV21-1 and J usage is TRBJ1-2. TRBV21-1 is classified as a pseudogene. This CDR3 has 19 amino acids.

V is TRBV28 and J is TRBJ2-5; D not certain. CDR1 is MDHEN and CDR2 is SYDVKM in the germline V gene. The germline V and J ends were trimmed by 3 bases and 6 bases, with 5 bases remaining between them. CDR3 length equals 11 residues. CDR3 bases: TGTGCCAGCAGTTTGAGCCAGACCCAGTACTTC. This sequence encodes CASSLSQTQYF. The full variable domain, rest sourced from reference TRBV28 and TRBJ2-5, is DVKVTQSSRYLVKRTGEKVFLECVQDMDHENMFWYRQDPGLGLRLIYFSYDVKMKEKGDIPEGYSVSREKKERFSLILESASTNQTSMYLCASSLSQTQYFGPGTRLLVL.

V gene TRBV5-1 combines with J gene TRBJ2-2, with a tentative D call TRBD2 (6 bases). This CDR3 has 14 amino acids. Germline CDR1 reads SGHRS; CDR2 reads YFSETQ. Between the trimmed V and J ends, which lost 1 base and 4 bases, there was a span of 8 bases. The CDR3 spells CASSLNGGTGELFF. The CDR3 DNA follows: TGCGCCAGCAGCTTGAACGGGGGCACCGGGGAGCTGTTTTTT.

The J gene is TRBJ2-1, the V gene TRBV19; D is undetermined. Trimming stripped 5 bases from V and 6 bases from J, with 8 bases between. CDR3 length: 12 residues. Per germline, CDR1 LNHDA and CDR2 SQIVND (reference sequence). The CDR3 sequence is CASSRDINEQFF. The CDR3 region has the DNA TGTGCCAGTAGTCGTGACATCAATGAGCAGTTCTTC.

This clone was found a few times. This chain links TRBV10-1 with TRBJ1-5, with D possibly matching TRBD1 (5 bases). Trimming left V 10 bases short and J 5 bases short, with 12 bases between. The CDR3 covers 12 residues. Per germline, CDR1 WNHNN and CDR2 SYGVQD (reference sequence). The CDR3 reads CAIVGGDQPQHF. The CDR3 nucleotides read TGCGCCATCGTGGGGGGGGATCAGCCCCAGCATTTT.

The chain uses TRBV29-1 and TRBJ1-3; tentatively, D is TRBD1 (6 bases). Between the trimmed V and J ends, which lost 0 bases and 0 bases, there was a span of 21 bases. The CDR3 has 19 amino acids. Germline lookup yields CDR1 SQVTM and CDR2 ANQGSEA. The CDR3 sequence: CSVEDPSLPQGNSGNTIYF. CDR3 DNA sequence: TGCAGCGTTGAAGATCCAAGTTTACCCCAGGGGAACTCTGGAAACACCATATATTTT.

The chain links TRBV27 to TRBJ1-1, with 9 nucleotides matching TRBD1. The CDR3 totals 14 residues. Germline V gene sequence: CDR1 MNHEY, CDR2 SMNVEV (reference sequence). V was clipped by 5 bases and J by 7 bases; unmatched bases: 8. The CDR3 nucleotides are TGTGCCAGCAGTCGGACAGGGGAATCTGGTGAAGCTTTCTTT. Translating it yields CASSRTGESGEAFF.

The V gene is TRBV24-1, the J gene TRBJ1-2; D gene unclear. CDR1 KGHDR and CDR2 SFDVKD come from the germline V gene. Trimming removed 5 bases at V and 0 bases at J, with 18 bases between. The CDR3 covers 17 residues. Written as DNA, the CDR3 is TGTGCCACCAGTGGCGACGAAGCAGAAGGAGCTAACTATGGCTACACCTTC. Its protein product is CATSGDEAEGANYGYTF.

The chain uses TRBV6-2 or TRBV6-3 and TRBJ2-1, with TRBD2 matching over 10 bases. The V gene's germline CDR1 is MNHEY and CDR2 SVGEGT. The CDR3 runs 21 residues. The ends lost 6 bases at V and 0 bases at J; junction bases unmatched: 20. CDR3 DNA sequence: TGTGCCAGCAGCCACGTTCCGGGACTAGCGAATCACAAGAGCTCCTACAATGAGCAGTTCTTC. Residues: CASSHVPGLANHKSSYNEQFF.

The genes are TRBV6-1 and TRBJ2-2; perhaps TRBD1 as D (6 bases). The CDR3 is 16 residues long. V was trimmed by 3 bases and J by 6 bases, leaving 17 bases between them. CDR1 is MNHNS, CDR2 SASEGT, per germline. The CDR3 nucleotides read TGTGCCAGCAGTGAGGGAACACAGGGATGGGCCGGGGAGCTGTTTTTT. It is translated as CASSEGTQGWAGELFF.

This clone came up a few times. The chain recombines TRBV6-5 with TRBJ2-3; TRBD1 aligns across 7 bases. The junction had 7 bases not matched to a gene; V was cut back by 8 bases and J by 2 bases. Looked up from germline, CDR1 is MNHEY and CDR2 is SVGAGI. This CDR3 comprises 14 residues. The CDR3 DNA is TGTGCCAGCGAGGGGGCAGGGGACACAGATACGCAGTATTTT. This sequence encodes CASEGAGDTDTQYF.

The chain combines TRBV3-1 (or the pseudogene TRBV3-2) with TRBJ2-1; D uncertain. This CDR3 is 16 amino acids long. Trimming took off 4 bases at V and 2 bases at J, with 15 bases between the two ends. Germline V CDR1 and CDR2: LGHDT, YNNKEL (reference sequence). The CDR3 is CASSPNPGPPYNEQFF. The CDR3 coding sequence is TGTGCCAGCAGCCCCAACCCAGGTCCTCCCTACAATGAGCAGTTCTTC.

V is TRBV19 and J is TRBJ2-7, with 10 bases matching TRBD1. The V and J ends lost 5 bases and 4 bases, in that order; junction bases with no gene match: 2. Germline-derived CDR1 and CDR2 are LNHDA and SQIVND (reference sequence). This CDR3 has 13 residues. The CDR3 protein is CASSAGQGYEQYV. CDR3 DNA: TGTGCCAGTAGTGCGGGACAGGGGTACGAGCAGTACGTC.